This T cell receptor (beta chain) was observed in a study of Tregs in tolerant kidney transplant recipients. Sequencing was performed with immunoSEQ multiplex PCR; in TCRdb, only in-frame clones are kept and a portion is missing. The sample includes hundreds of thousands of clones, 80% to 85% of them seen just once. The ends were cut back, 0 bases at V and 2 bases at J, with 5 bases in the middle. There are 13 residues in the CDR3. The V gene's germline CDR1 is SGDLS and CDR2 YYNGEE. This chain joins TRBV9 and TRBJ1-1, with D unclear. The specimen was CD4+ T cells from blood. This clonotype was obtained from a human donor in good health. DNA of the CDR3: TGTGCCAGCAGCGTAGAGATTAACACTGAAGCTTTCTTT. Amino acid sequence: CASSVEINTEAFF. The variable domain in full, with the rest retrieved from reference TRBV9 and TRBJ1-1, is DSGVTQTPKHLITATGQRVTLRCSPRSGDLSVYWYQQSLDQGLQFLIQYYNGEERAKGNILERFSAQQFPDLHSELNLSSLELGDSALYFCASSVEINTEAFFGQGTRLTVV.